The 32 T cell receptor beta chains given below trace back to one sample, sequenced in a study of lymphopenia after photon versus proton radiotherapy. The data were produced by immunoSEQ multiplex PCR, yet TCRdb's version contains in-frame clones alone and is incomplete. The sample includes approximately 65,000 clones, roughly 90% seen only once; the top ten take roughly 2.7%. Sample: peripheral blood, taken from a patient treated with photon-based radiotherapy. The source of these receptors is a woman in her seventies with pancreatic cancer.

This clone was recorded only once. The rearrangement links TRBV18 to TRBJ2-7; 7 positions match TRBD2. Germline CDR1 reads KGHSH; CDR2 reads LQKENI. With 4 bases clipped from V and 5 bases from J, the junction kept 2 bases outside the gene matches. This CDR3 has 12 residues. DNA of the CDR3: TGTGCCAGCTCACGGGCGGGGGACGAGCAGTACTTC. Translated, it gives CASSRAGDEQYF.

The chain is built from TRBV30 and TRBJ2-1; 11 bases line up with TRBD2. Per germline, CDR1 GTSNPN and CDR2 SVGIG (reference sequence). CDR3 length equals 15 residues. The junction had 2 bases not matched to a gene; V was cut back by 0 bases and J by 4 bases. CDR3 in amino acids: CAWSVLAGVYNEQFF. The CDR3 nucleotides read TGTGCCTGGAGTGTACTAGCGGGAGTATACAATGAGCAGTTCTTC.

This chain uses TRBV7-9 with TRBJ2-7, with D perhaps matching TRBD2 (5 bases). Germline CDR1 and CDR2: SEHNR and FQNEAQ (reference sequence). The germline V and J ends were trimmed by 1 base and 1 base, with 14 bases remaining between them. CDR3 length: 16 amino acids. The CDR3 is CASSLGFVRVSYEQYF. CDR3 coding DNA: TGTGCCAGCAGCTTAGGGTTCGTGCGGGTTTCCTACGAGCAGTACTTC.

Written as DNA, the CDR3 is TGTGCCAGCAGTACCAGGGCCTTGAGGGGATTAAACGAGCAGTACTTC. This codes for CASSTRALRGLNEQYF. The chain is built from TRBV6-6 and TRBJ2-7, with D perhaps being TRBD1 or TRBD2 (5 bases each). The CDR3 consists of 16 residues. Looked up from germline, CDR1 is MNHNY and CDR2 is SVGAGI (reference sequence). The V gene lost 5 bases and the J gene lost 5 bases, with 22 bases spanning the gap.

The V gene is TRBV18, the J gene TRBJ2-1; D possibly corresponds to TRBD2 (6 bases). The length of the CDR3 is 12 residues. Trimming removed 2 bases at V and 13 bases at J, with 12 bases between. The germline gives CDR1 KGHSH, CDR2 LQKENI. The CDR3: CASSPGGILQFF. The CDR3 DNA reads TGTGCCAGCTCACCAGGGGGGATCCTCCAGTTCTTC.

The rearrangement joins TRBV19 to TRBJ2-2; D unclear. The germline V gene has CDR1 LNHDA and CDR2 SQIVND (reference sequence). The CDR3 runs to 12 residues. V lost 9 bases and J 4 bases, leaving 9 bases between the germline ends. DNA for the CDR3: TGTGCCAGGCCGGACCTCACCGGGGAGCTGTTTTTT. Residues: CARPDLTGELFF.

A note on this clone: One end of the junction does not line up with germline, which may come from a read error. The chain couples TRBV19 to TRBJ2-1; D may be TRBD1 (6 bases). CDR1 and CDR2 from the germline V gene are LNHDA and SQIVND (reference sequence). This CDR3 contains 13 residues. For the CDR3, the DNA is TGTGCCAGTAGTGAAAGAACAGGGCCCCCGCGGCTCTTC. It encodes CASSERTGPPRLF. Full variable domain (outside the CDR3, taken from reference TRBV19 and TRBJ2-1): DGGITQSPKYLFRKEGQNVTLSCEQNLNHDAMYWYRQDPGQGLRLIYYSQIVNDFQKGDIAEGYSVSREKKESFPLTVTSAQKNPTAFYLCASSERTGPPRLFGPGTRLTVL.

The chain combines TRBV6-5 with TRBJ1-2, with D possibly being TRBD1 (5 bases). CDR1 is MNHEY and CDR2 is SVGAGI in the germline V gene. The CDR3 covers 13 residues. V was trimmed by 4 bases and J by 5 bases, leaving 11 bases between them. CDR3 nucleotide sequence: TGTGCCAGCAGTTGGGGACTGATGTATGGCTACACCTTC. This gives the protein CASSWGLMYGYTF.

CDR3 bases: TGTGCCAGCAGCCCACCGGGACCGCCGAATGAAAAACTGTTTTTT. It translates to CASSPPGPPNEKLFF. The gene calls are TRBV9 and TRBJ1-4; TRBD1 might be the D (5 bases). Germline V lookup: CDR1 SGDLS, CDR2 YYNGEE. With 4 bases removed from V and 5 bases from J, the gap between germline ends came to 15 bases. The CDR3 is 15 residues long.

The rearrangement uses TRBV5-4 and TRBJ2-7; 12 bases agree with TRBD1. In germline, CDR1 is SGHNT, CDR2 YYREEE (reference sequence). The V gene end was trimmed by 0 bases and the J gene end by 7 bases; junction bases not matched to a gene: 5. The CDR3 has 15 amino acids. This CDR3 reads CASSLVGTGGSEQYF. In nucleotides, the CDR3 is TGTGCCAGCAGCTTGGTCGGGACAGGGGGCAGTGAGCAGTACTTC.

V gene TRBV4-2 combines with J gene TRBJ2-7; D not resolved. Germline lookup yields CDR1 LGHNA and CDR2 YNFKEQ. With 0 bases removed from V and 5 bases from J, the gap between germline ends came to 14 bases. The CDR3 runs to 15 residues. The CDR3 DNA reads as TGTGCCAGCAGCCAAGATGCACAGACCTGGGACGAGCAGTACTTC. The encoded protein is CASSQDAQTWDEQYF.

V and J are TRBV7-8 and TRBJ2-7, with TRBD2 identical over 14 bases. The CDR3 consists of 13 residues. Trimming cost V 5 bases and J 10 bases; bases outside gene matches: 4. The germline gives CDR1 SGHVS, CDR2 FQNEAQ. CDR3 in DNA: TGTGCCAGCAGCCTGGGGACTAGCGGGAGACAGTACTTC. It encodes CASSLGTSGRQYF.

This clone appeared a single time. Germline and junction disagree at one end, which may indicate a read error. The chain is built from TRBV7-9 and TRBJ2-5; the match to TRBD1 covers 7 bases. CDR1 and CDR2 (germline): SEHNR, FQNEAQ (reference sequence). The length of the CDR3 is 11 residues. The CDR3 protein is CASSSGTVLHF. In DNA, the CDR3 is TGTGCCAGCAGCTCAGGGACAGTCCTGCACTTC.

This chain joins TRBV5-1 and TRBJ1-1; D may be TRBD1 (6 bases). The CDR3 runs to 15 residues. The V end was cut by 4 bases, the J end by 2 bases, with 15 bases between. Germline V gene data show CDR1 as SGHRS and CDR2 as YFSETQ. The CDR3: CASSLGRGRNTEAFF. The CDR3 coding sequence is TGCGCCAGCAGCCTTGGGCGGGGGCGAAACACTGAAGCTTTCTTT.

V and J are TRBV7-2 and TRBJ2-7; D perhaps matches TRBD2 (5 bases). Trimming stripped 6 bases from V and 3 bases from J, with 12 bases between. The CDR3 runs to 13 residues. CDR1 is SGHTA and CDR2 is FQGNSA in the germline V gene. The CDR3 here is CASSQRAGYEQYF. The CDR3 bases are TGTGCCAGCAGTCAGAGGGCGGGCTACGAGCAGTACTTC.

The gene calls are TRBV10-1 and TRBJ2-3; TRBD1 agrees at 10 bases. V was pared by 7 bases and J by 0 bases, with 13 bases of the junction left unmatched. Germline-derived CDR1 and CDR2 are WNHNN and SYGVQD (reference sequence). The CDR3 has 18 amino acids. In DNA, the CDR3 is TGCGCCAGCAAAGAAGTTGGGACAGGGGCCGGAAGCACAGATACGCAGTATTTT. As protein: CASKEVGTGAGSTDTQYF.

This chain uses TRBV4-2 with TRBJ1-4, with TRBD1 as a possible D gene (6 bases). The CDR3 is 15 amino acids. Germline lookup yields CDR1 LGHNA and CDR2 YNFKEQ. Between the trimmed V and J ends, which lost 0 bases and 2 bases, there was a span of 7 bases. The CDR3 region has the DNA TGTGCCAGCAGCCAAGAAGGGGGGACTAATGAAAAACTGTTTTTT. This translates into CASSQEGGTNEKLFF.

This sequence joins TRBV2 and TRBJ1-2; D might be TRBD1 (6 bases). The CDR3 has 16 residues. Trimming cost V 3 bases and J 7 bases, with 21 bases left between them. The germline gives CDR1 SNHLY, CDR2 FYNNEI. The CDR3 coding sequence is TGTGCCAGCAGTGATAAAGAAAGCAGGGGAAAAAGTGGCTACACCTTC. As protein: CASSDKESRGKSGYTF.

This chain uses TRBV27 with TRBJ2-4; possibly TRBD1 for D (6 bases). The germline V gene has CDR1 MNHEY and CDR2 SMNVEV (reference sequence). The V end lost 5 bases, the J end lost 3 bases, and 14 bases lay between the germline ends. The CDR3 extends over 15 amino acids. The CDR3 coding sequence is TGTGCCAGCAGTCAACCCCGGGACAACAAAAACATTCAGTACTTC. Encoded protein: CASSQPRDNKNIQYF.

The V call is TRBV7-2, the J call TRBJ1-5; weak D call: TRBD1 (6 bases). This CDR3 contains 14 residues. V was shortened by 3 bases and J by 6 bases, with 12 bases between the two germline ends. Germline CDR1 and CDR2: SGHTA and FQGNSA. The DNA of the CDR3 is TGTGCCAGCAGCTTCGGGGGCAATGGTCAGCCCCAGCATTTT. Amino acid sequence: CASSFGGNGQPQHF.

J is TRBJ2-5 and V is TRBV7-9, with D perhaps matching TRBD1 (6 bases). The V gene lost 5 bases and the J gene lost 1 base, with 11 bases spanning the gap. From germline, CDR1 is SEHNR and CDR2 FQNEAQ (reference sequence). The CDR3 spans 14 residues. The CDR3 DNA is TGTGCCAGCAGCCGTTCAGGGGTCCAAGAGACCCAGTACTTC. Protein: CASSRSGVQETQYF.

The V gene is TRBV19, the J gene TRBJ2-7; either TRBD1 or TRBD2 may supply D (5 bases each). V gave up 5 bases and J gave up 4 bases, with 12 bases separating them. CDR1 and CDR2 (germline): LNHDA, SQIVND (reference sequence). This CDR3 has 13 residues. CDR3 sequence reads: CASSRRGGYEQYF. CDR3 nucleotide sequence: TGTGCCAGTAGTCGAAGGGGCGGGTACGAGCAGTACTTC.

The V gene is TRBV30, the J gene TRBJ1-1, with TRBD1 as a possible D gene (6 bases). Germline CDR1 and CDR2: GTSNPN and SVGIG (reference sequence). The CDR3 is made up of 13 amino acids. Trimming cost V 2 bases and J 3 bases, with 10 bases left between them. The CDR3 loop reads CAWSYREDTEAFF. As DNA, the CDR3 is TGTGCCTGGAGTTACAGGGAAGACACTGAAGCTTTCTTT.

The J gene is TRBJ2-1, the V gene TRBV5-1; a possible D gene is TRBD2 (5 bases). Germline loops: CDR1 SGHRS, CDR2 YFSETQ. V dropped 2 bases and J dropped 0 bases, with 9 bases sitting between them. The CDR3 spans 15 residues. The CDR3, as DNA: TGCGCCAGCAGCTTAGACGGGAACTCCTACAATGAGCAGTTCTTC. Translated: CASSLDGNSYNEQFF.

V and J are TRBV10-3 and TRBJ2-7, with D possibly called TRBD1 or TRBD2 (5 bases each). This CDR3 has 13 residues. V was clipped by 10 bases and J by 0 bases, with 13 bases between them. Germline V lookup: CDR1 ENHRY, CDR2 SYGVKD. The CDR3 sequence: CATGDPSSYEQYF. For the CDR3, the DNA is TGTGCCACCGGGGACCCCAGCTCCTACGAGCAGTACTTC.

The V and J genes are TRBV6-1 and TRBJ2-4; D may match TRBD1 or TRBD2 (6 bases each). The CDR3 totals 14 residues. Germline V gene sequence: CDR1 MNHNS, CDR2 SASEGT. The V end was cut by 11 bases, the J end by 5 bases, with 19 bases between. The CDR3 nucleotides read TGTGCCTGTAACCTTCGGGGGACACAAAACATTCAGTACTTC. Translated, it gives CACNLRGTQNIQYF.

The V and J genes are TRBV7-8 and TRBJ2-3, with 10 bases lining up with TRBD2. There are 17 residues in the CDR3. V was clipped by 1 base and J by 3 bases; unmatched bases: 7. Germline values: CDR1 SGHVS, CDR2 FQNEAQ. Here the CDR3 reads CASSLEFPSGRTDTQYF. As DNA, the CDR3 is TGTGCCAGCAGCTTAGAATTCCCTAGCGGGAGAACAGATACGCAGTATTTT.

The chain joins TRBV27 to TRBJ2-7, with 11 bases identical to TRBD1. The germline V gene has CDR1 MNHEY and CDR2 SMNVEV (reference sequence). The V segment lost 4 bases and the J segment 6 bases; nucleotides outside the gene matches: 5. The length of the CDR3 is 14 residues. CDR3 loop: CASSSRDRGTEQYF. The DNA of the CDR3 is TGTGCCAGCAGTTCCCGGGACAGGGGGACCGAGCAGTACTTC.

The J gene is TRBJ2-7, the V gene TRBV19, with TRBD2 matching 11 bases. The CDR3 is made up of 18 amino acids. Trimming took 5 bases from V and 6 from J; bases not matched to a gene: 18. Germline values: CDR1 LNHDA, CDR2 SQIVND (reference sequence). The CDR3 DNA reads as TGTGCCAGTAGTCTACTAGCGGGAGTCATCGCGTTGTATTGCGAGCAGTACTTC. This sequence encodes CASSLLAGVIALYCEQYF.

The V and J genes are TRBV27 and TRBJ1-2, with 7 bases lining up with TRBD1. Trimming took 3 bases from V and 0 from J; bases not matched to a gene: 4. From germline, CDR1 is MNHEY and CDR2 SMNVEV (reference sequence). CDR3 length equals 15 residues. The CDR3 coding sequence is TGTGCCAGCAGTTTCTCGGACAGGTCTAACTATGGCTACACCTTC. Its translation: CASSFSDRSNYGYTF.

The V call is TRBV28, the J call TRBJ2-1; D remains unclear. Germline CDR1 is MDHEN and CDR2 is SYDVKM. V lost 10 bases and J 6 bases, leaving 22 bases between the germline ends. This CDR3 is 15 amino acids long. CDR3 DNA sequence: TGTGCCACCGCCTTGGGTTTTTTCAATCCCAATGAGCAGTTCTTC. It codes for CATALGFFNPNEQFF.

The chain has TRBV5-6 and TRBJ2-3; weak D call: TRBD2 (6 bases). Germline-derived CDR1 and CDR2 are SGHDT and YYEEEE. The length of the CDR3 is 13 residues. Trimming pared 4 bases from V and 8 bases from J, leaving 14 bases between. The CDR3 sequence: CASSRDSSSTQYF. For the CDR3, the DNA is TGTGCCAGCAGCCGGGACTCAAGTTCTACGCAGTATTTT.